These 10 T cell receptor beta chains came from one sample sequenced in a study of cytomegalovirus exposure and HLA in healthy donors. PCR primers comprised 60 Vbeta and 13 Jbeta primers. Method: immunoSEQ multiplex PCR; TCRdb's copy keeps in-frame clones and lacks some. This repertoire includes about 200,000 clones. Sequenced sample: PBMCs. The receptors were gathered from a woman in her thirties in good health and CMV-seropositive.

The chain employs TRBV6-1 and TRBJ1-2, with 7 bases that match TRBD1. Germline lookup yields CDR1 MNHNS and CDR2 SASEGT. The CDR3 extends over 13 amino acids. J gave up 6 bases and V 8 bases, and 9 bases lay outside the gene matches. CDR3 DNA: TGTGCCAGCTGGCTGGACAGGAGGGATGGCTACACCTTC. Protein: CASWLDRRDGYTF.

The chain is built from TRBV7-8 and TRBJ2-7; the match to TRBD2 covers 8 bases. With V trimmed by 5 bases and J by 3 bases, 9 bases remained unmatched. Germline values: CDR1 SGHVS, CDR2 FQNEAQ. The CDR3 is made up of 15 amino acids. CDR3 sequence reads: CASSPSAGEGYEQYF. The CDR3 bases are TGTGCCAGCAGCCCTTCAGCGGGAGAAGGCTACGAGCAGTACTTC.

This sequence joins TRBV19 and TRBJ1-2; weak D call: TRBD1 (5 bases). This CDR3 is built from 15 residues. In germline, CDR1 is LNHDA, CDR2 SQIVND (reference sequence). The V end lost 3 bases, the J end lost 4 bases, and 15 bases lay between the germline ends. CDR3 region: CASSIPGQGSYGYTF. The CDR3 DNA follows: TGTGCCAGTAGTATTCCAGGGCAGGGCTCCTATGGCTACACCTTC. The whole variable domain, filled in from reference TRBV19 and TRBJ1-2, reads DGGITQSPKYLFRKEGQNVTLSCEQNLNHDAMYWYRQDPGQGLRLIYYSQIVNDFQKGDIAEGYSVSREKKESFPLTVTSAQKNPTAFYLCASSIPGQGSYGYTFGSGTRLTVV.

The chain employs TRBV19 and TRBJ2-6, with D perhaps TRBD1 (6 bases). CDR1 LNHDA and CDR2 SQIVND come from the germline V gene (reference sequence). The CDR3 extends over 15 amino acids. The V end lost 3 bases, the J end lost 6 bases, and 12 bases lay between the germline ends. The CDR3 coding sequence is TGTGCCAGTAGTATGACAGGAACCGCGGCCAACGTCCTGACTTTC. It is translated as CASSMTGTAANVLTF.

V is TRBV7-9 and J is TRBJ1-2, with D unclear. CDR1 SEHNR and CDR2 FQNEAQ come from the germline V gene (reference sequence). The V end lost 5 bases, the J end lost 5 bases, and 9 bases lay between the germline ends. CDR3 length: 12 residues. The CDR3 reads CASSTHSYGYTF. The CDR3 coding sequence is TGTGCCAGCAGCACTCACAGTTATGGCTACACCTTC.

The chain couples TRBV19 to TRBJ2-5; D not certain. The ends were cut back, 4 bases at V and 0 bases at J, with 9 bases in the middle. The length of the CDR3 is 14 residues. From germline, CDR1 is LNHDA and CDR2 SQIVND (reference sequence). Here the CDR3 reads CASSTGSYQETQYF. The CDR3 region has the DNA TGTGCCAGTAGTACAGGATCGTACCAAGAGACCCAGTACTTC. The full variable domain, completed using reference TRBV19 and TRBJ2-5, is DGGITQSPKYLFRKEGQNVTLSCEQNLNHDAMYWYRQDPGQGLRLIYYSQIVNDFQKGDIAEGYSVSREKKESFPLTVTSAQKNPTAFYLCASSTGSYQETQYFGPGTRLLVL.

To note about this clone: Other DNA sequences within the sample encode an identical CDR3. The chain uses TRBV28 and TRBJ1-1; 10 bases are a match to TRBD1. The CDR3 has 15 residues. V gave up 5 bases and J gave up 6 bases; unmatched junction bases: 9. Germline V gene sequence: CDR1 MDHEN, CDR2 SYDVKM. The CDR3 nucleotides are TGTGCCAGCAGTCCATTGGGACAGGGGTACGCTGAAGCTTTCTTT. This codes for CASSPLGQGYAEAFF.

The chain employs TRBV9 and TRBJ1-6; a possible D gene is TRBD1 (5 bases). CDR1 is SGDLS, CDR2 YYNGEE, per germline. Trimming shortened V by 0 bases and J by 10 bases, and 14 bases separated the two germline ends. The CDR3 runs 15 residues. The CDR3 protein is CASSVESGVKSPLHF. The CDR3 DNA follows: TGTGCCAGCAGCGTAGAGTCGGGGGTCAAGTCACCCCTCCACTTT.

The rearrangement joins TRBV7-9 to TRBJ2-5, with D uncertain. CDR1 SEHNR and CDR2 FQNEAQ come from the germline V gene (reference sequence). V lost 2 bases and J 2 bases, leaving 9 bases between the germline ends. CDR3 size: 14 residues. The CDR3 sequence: CASSLRQAQETQYF. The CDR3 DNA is TGTGCCAGCAGCTTACGGCAGGCTCAAGAGACCCAGTACTTC.

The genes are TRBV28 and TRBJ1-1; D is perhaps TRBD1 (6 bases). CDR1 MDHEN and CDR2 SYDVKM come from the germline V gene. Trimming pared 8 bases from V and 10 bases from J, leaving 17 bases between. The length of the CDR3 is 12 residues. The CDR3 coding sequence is TGTGCCAGCTCTTCAGGGGTAGGGCGAGCTTTCTTT. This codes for CASSSGVGRAFF.